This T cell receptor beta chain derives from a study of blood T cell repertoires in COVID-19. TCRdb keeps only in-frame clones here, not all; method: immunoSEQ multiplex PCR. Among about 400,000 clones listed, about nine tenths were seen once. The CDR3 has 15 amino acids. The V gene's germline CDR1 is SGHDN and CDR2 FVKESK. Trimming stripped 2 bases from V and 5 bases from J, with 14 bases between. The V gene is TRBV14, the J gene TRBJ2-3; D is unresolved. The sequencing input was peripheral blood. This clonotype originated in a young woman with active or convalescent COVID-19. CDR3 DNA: TGTGCCAGCAGCCAAACCCTCTCCCCCGGAGATACGCAGTATTTT. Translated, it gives CASSQTLSPGDTQYF.